This T cell receptor beta chain comes out of a study of T cell responses to AZD1222 COVID-19 vaccine. Germline CDR1 SGHRS, CDR2 YFSETQ. The CDR3 consists of 15 residues. Trimming cost V 4 bases and J 6 bases, with 19 bases left between them. Sequencing used immunoSEQ multiplex PCR; TCRdb keeps in-frame clones, though not all of them. The sample yields roughly 100,000 clones, almost 85% seen once. Study findings and constraints: Spike-wide coverage was observed for vaccine-associated CD4 TCRs, with dominant responses at 160-218 and 743-854. Possibly, clonal diversity was underestimated; donors were largely white British and included more females.

Regarding this clone: Its target is not known.

The material was peripheral blood, obtained on day 0 of AZD1222 vaccination. This rearrangement joins TRBV5-1 to TRBJ1-2; the D gene is possibly TRBD1 (6 bases). The source of this sequence is an adult in good health. The CDR3 DNA follows: TGCGCCAGCAGCCTAGGGGACAAGAGGTCGAATGGCTACACCTTC. This gives the protein CASSLGDKRSNGYTF.